Listed below are T cell receptor beta chains from one sample, sequenced in a study of PD-1 blockade in classical Hodgkin lymphoma. Measured with immunoSEQ multiplex PCR; TCRdb has only the in-frame clones, and not every one. This sample has about 36,000 clones, with approximately 90% found just once. Sequencing was done on a sample of CD4+ T cells from blood. The source of these receptors is a human donor with classical Hodgkin lymphoma. The conserved cysteine and the conserved F or W are not part of the CDR3 here. Clone sizes are given selectively: once, few, many, or a class where the clone is expanded.

J gene	clone size	CDR3 length	V gene	CDR3 protein
TRBJ2-2	.	12	TRBV19	ASSRAVRTGELF
TRBJ2-1	.	16	TRBV14	ASSQDRESLSSYNEQF
TRBJ2-1	once	14	TRBV5-8	ASSRFSGGSYNEQF
TRBJ2-5	once	9	TRBV20-1	SAWYQETQY
TRBJ1-5	.	13	TRBV11-3	ASSLGQGQVQPQH
TRBJ2-6	.	16	TRBV18	ASSPRGTARSGANVLT
TRBJ1-4	.	15	TRBV19	ASSPKDRGATNEKLF
TRBJ2-1	.	14	TRBV27	ASSSPGLAGTNEQF
TRBJ2-1	.	13	TRBV7-9	ASSPAPSGDNEQF
TRBJ2-5	.	11	TRBV7-2	ASSSQAPGTQY
TRBJ1-2	once	13	TRBV2	ASIFEVEGNYGYT
TRBJ2-2	.	10	TRBV29-1	SVTGNTGELF
TRBJ1-6	few	12	TRBV5-6	ASSGKSPNSPLH